The rows below give T cell receptor beta chains drawn from one sample of a study of T cell clonotyping in hematopoietic cell transplantation. The repertoire was sequenced with immunoSEQ multiplex PCR; TCRdb's copy has only in-frame clones and lacks some. The repertoire holds 20,000 to 30,000 clones, with around 80% as singletons. This material consisted of peripheral blood mononuclear cells, taken before stem cell transplant. These TCRs come from a woman in her sixties or seventies with acute myeloid leukemia. Some clones in this sample may be carry-over from other donors' samples. Both conserved end residues are trimmed from each CDR3. The D gene is left open where the match is weak.

D gene	V gene	J gene	CDR3 protein
TRBD1	TRBV5-1	TRBJ2-1	ASSSQGAYNEQF
-	TRBV23-1	TRBJ1-1	ASSQEGTEAF
TRBD2	TRBV9	TRBJ2-5	ASSVRSGTSLETQY
TRBD1	TRBV7-6	TRBJ1-1	ASSRRQGGNTEAF
-	TRBV7-9	TRBJ2-1	ASSLLRQERLSYNEQF
-	TRBV9	TRBJ2-5	ASSLAREETQY
-	TRBV28	TRBJ1-4	ASRSLDRNEKLF
TRBD1	TRBV4-3	TRBJ1-6	ASSQGTGGNSPLH
-	TRBV5-1	TRBJ2-3	ASSLVGASTDTQY
-	TRBV7-8	TRBJ1-1	ASSLGTSPEAF
-	TRBV4-3	TRBJ1-1	ASSQDGGGEAF
-	TRBV5-4	TRBJ1-6	ASSFIGGFGNSPLH
-	TRBV2	TRBJ2-5	ASRSRLGGETQY
-	TRBV19	TRBJ2-5	ASSQARETQY
TRBD1	TRBV5-1	TRBJ1-2	ASSSSPGQGAYGYT
TRBD2	TRBV27	TRBJ2-2	ASSLSGFLAGYTGELF
-	TRBV5-1	TRBJ1-4	ASRQVTTNEKLF
-	TRBV7-9	TRBJ2-1	ASSFSTGALTEQF
-	TRBV11-2	TRBJ1-2	ASSFPLWGQPDGYGYT
-	TRBV5-6	TRBJ1-2	ASSPGDGNYGYT
TRBD1	TRBV10-3	TRBJ1-5	AISPGQAAYQPQH
-	TRBV5-1	TRBJ1-6	ASSLEDSPLH
-	TRBV7-2	TRBJ2-5	ASSPTRETQY
TRBD1	TRBV6-5	TRBJ1-4	ASSPGTAFEKLF
TRBD1	TRBV5-1	TRBJ1-2	ASSRDRVGTYYGYT
TRBD1	TRBV27	TRBJ2-7	ASSLYSGQGSYEQY
-	TRBV7-9	TRBJ1-3	ASSLGQFTSGNTIY
-	TRBV28	TRBJ2-3	ASSFLSGTDTQY
TRBD1	TRBV29-1	TRBJ1-1	SVGTGGISAEAF
TRBD2	TRBV7-2	TRBJ2-1	ASSLEAGPGEQF
TRBD1	TRBV19	TRBJ2-1	ATGTGGYNEQF
-	TRBV11-2	TRBJ1-6	ASSPVAGSPLH
-	TRBV28	TRBJ1-1	ASTALNTEAF
-	TRBV5-1	TRBJ2-3	ASSLGREKDTQY
TRBD1	TRBV6-5	TRBJ2-7	ASSRQGALYEQY
-	TRBV25-1	TRBJ2-7	ASSLYSEQY
-	TRBV11-2	TRBJ2-5	ASSLGASVGTQY
-	TRBV29-1	TRBJ2-3	SAIKQGGSTDTQY
TRBD1	TRBV2	TRBJ1-1	ASIPGGVNTEAF
-	TRBV9	TRBJ1-5	ASSVDRENQPQH